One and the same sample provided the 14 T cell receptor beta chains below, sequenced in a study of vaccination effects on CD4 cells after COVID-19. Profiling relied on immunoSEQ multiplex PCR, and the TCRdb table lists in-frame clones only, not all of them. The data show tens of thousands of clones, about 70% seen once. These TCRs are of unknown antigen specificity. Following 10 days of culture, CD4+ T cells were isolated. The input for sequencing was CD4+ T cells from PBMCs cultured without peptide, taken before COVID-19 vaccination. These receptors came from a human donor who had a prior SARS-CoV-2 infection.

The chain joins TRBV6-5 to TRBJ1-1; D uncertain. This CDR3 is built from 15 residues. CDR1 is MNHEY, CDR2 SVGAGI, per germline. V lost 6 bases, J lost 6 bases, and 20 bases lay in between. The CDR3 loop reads CASSSPRPPISEAFF. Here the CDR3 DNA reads TGTGCCAGCAGCTCTCCAAGACCCCCCATATCTGAAGCTTTCTTT.

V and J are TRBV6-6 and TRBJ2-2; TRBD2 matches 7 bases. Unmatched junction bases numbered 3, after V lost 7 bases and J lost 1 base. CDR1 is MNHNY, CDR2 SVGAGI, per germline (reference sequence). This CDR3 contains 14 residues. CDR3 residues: CASKSGGNTGELFF. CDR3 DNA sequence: TGTGCCAGCAAGTCGGGAGGGAACACCGGGGAGCTGTTTTTT.

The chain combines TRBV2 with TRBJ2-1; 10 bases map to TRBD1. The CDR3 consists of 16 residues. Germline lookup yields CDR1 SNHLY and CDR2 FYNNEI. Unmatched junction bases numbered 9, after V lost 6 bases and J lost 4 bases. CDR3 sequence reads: CASRPRRDRGYNEQFF. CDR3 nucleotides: TGTGCCAGCAGGCCTCGCCGGGACAGGGGTTACAATGAGCAGTTCTTC.

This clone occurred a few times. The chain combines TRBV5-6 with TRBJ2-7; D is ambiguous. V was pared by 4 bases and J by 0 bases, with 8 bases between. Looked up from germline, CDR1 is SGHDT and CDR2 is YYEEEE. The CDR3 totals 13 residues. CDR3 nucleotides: TGTGCCAGCAGCAAACCCGACTCCTACGAGCAGTACTTC. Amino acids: CASSKPDSYEQYF.

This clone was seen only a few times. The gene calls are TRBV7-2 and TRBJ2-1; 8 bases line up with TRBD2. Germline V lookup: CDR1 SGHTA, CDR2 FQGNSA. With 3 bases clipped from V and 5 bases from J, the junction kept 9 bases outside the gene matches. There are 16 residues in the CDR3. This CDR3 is CASSFIAGLVNNEQFF. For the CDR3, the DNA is TGTGCCAGCAGCTTTATAGCGGGACTAGTGAACAATGAGCAGTTCTTC.

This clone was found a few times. In nucleotides, the CDR3 is TGTGCCAGCAATAGGGGCAGGTCTAACTATGGCTACACCTTC. Residues: CASNRGRSNYGYTF. J is TRBJ1-2 and V is TRBV28, with a possible D match to TRBD1 (5 bases). CDR1 and CDR2 (germline): MDHEN, SYDVKM. Trimming took off 7 bases at V and 0 bases at J, with 12 bases between the two ends. This CDR3 has 14 residues.

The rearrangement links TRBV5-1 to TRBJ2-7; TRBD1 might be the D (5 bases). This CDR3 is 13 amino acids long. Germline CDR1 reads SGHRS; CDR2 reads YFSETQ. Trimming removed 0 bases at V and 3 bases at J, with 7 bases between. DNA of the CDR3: TGCGCCAGCAGCTTGGCTCAGGGCTACGAGCAGTACTTC. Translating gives CASSLAQGYEQYF.

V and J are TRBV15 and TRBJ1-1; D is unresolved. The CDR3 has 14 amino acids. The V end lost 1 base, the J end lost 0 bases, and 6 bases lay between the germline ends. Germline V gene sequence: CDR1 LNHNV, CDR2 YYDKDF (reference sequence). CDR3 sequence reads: CATSRGGVNTEAFF. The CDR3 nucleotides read TGTGCCACCAGCAGAGGGGGTGTGAACACTGAAGCTTTCTTT.

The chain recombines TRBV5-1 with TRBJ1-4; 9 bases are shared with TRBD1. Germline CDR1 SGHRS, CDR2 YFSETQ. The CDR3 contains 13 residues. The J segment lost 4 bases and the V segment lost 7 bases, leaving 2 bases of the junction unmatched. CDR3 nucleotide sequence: TGCGCCAGCGGGGACAGGGTTAATGAAAAACTGTTTTTT. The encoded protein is CASGDRVNEKLFF.

CDR3 amino acids: CARSLDPWTGGGEFF. CDR3 nucleotide sequence: TGTGCCAGAAGCCTAGATCCTTGGACAGGGGGAGGGGAGTTCTTC. This sequence joins TRBV7-5 and TRBJ2-1; TRBD1, as called in the table, went unchecked against the DNA. TRBV7-5 constitutes a pseudogene. The CDR3 sequence is 15 residues long.

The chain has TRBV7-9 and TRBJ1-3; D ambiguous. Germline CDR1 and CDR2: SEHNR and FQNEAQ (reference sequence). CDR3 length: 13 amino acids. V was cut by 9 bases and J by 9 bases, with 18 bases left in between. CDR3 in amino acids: CASTGAYAGTIYF. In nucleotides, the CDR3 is TGTGCCAGTACGGGTGCGTATGCTGGCACCATATATTTT.

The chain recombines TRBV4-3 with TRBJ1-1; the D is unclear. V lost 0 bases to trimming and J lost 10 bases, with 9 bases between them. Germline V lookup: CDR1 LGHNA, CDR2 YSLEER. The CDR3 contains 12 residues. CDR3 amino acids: CASSQDSGIAFF. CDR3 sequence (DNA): TGCGCCAGCAGCCAAGATTCCGGGATAGCTTTCTTT.

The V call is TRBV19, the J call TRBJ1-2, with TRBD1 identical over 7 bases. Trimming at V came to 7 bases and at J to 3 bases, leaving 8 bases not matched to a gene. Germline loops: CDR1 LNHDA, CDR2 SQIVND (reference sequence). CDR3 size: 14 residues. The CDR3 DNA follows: TGTGCCAGTAAAATGGTAACAGGGGACTATGGCTACACCTTC. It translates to CASKMVTGDYGYTF.

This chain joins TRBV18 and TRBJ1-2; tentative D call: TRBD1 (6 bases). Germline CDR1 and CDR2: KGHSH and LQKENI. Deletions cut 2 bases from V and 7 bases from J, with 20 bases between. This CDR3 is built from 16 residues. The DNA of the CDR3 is TGTGCCAGCTCACCAGAATCCAGGAGGGACACCGCTGGCTACACCTTC. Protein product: CASSPESRRDTAGYTF.